One sample yielded the 32 T cell receptor beta chains listed below, sequenced in a study of regulatory T cells in long-lasting Graves disease. For TCR beta, libraries came from iRepertoire HTBI primers and Arm-PCR of CDR3 regions. TCRdb passed the multiplex PCR reads through MiXCR, listing each CDR3 protein once. The data contain 360,000 or so distinct CDR3 sequences, 15% to 20% of them singletons. Time point defined: newly diagnosed GD, antithyroid drugs for less than 3 months. From PBMCs, RNA was extracted and then used to make the TCR library. These data were also filed under a second study, of T cells in Graves' hyperthyroidism and ophthalmopathy.

Sequenced material: peripheral blood mononuclear cells (PBMCs), taken at new diagnosis, from a patient treated with antithyroid drugs. Source of these receptors: a woman in her late teens or twenties with Graves disease.

The chain has TRBV4-2 and TRBJ1-1, with D maybe TRBD1 (5 bases). The CDR3 totals 17 residues. Germline loops: CDR1 LGHNA, CDR2 YNFKEQ. The V and J ends lost 0 bases and 6 bases respectively, with 20 bases between them. The CDR3 loop is CASSQDPLGDWGPEAFF. Written as DNA, the CDR3 is TGTGCCAGCAGCCAAGATCCGCTCGGAGACTGGGGCCCTGAAGCTTTCTTT.

This clonotype has ten or more counts. V and J are TRBV5-1 and TRBJ2-3, with D possibly TRBD1 on 6 matching bases. The CDR3 length is 15 residues. Trimming removed 3 bases at V and 2 bases at J, with 13 bases between. Germline values: CDR1 SGHRS, CDR2 YFSETQ. The CDR3 loop reads CASSSTGPATDTQYF. Written as DNA, the CDR3 is TGCGCCAGCAGCTCGACAGGTCCCGCCACAGATACGCAGTATTTT.

As to this clonotype: This may come from a read error, since a much larger clone is one base off. The CDR3 ends on some other residue instead of the conserved phenylalanine or tryptophan, so this is likely a read error. This chain uses TRBV29-1 with TRBJ2-1; D perhaps matches TRBD2 (5 bases). The V gene lost 7 bases and the J gene lost 4 bases, with 11 bases spanning the gap. The CDR3 has 12 amino acids. Germline loops: CDR1 SQVTM, CDR2 ANQGSEA. The CDR3 DNA follows: TGCAGCGCTCGCGAGGGATACAATGAGCAGTTCCTC. This gives the protein CSAREGYNEQFL.

This clonotype was recorded many times. This sequence joins TRBV15 and TRBJ2-7; no reliable D call. This CDR3 region has 14 residues. V lost 1 base to trimming and J lost 3 bases, with 10 bases between them. Germline CDR1 LNHNV, CDR2 YYDKDF (reference sequence). The CDR3 loop is CATSRGSEIYEQYF. As DNA, the CDR3 is TGTGCCACCAGCAGAGGAAGCGAAATCTACGAGCAGTACTTC.

The sample holds many counts of this clonotype. The chain uses TRBV5-1 and TRBJ1-1; 7 bases fit TRBD1. J was trimmed by 4 bases and V by 4 bases; bases with no gene match: 10. In germline, CDR1 is SGHRS, CDR2 YFSETQ. The length of the CDR3 is 15 residues. Written as DNA, the CDR3 is TGCGCCAGCAGCACTCAAACAGGGGTCAGCACTGAAGCTTTCTTT. It is translated as CASSTQTGVSTEAFF.

This clonotype was seen ten or more times. V and J are TRBV12-3 or TRBV12-4 and TRBJ2-7, with D possibly TRBD1 on 6 matching bases. V was pared by 7 bases and J by 2 bases, with 15 bases between. The CDR3 is 14 residues long. The CDR3 nucleotides read TGTGCCAGCACCCCCCCAGGGGACCCCTACGAGCAGTACTTC. This translates into CASTPPGDPYEQYF.

This clonotype was observed at least ten times. The genes are TRBV7-2 and TRBJ2-7; the D is unclear. CDR3 length: 14 amino acids. Trimming stripped 7 bases from V and 4 bases from J, with 17 bases between. Germline V lookup: CDR1 SGHTA, CDR2 FQGNSA. CDR3 DNA: TGTGCCAGCACCCCAGACCGCGCCCTTTACGAGCAGTACTTC. Translation: CASTPDRALYEQYF. The full variable domain, in which reference TRBV7-2 and TRBJ2-7 provide the parts outside the CDR3, is GAGVSQSPSNKVTEKGKDVELRCDPISGHTALYWYRQSLGQGLEFLIYFQGNSAPDKSGLPSDRFSAERTGGSVSTLTIQRTQQEDSAVYLCASTPDRALYEQYFGPGTRLTVT.

This clonotype was seen only a few times. The chain links TRBV7-6 to TRBJ2-7; D is tentatively TRBD1 or TRBD2 (5 bases each). V dropped 1 base and J dropped 9 bases, with 22 bases sitting between them. The CDR3 is 16 amino acids. Germline values: CDR1 SGHVS, CDR2 FNYEAQ. Written as DNA, the CDR3 is TGTGCCAGCAGCTTAGTCCAGCCCCGGGACGGAGTAATGCAGTACTTC. Residues: CASSLVQPRDGVMQYF.

This clonotype has at least ten counts. The chain is built from TRBV20-1 and TRBJ1-4, with unresolved D. Germline CDR1 is DFQATT and CDR2 is SNEGSKA (reference sequence). The CDR3 is 14 amino acids. Trimming stripped 5 bases from V and 2 bases from J, with 12 bases between. CDR3 sequence (DNA): TGCAGTGCTTCTAAGTGGGAGACTAATGAAAAACTGTTTTTT. Translation gives CSASKWETNEKLFF.

The sample holds a few counts of this clonotype. The genes are TRBV5-1 and TRBJ1-2; a weak D match, TRBD1 (5 bases). V gave up 0 bases and J gave up 8 bases, with 8 bases separating them. Per the germline V gene, CDR1 is SGHRS and CDR2 is YFSETQ. The CDR3 contains 12 residues. CDR3 region: CASSLEQEGYTF. The CDR3 DNA sequence: TGCGCCAGCAGCTTGGAACAGGAGGGCTACACCTTC.

This clonotype was recorded at least ten times. The CDR3 spells CSARGDGNTIYF. The CDR3 DNA reads as TGCAGTGCTAGGGGGGATGGAAACACCATATATTTT. The chain is built from TRBV20-1 and TRBJ1-3, with D perhaps TRBD1 (5 bases). This CDR3 is 12 amino acids long. The V end lost 3 bases, the J end lost 3 bases, and 6 bases lay between the germline ends. Germline CDR1 is DFQATT and CDR2 is SNEGSKA (reference sequence).

This clonotype showed up many times. This chain links TRBV12-5 with TRBJ1-1, with TRBD1 matching 7 bases. With 2 bases clipped from V and 7 bases from J, the junction kept 1 base outside the gene matches. This CDR3 spans 12 amino acids. Germline CDR1 LGHNT, CDR2 FRNRAP. The CDR3 sequence is CASGLQGVEAFF. In nucleotides, the CDR3 is TGTGCTAGTGGTTTGCAGGGGGTTGAAGCTTTCTTT.

About this clonotype: Only one base separates this from a far larger clonotype, so it likely reflects a read error. The final CDR3 position lacks the conserved phenylalanine or tryptophan, pointing to a likely read error. This chain links TRBV7-2 with TRBJ1-1, with D possibly being TRBD1 (6 bases). Germline V gene sequence: CDR1 SGHTA, CDR2 FQGNSA. There are 15 residues in the CDR3. The V end was cut by 5 bases, the J end by 1 base, with 14 bases between. The CDR3: CASSPTTGANTEAFL. In nucleotides, the CDR3 is TGTGCCAGCAGCCCAACGACAGGCGCGAACACTGAAGCTTTCCTT.

This clonotype was seen at least ten times. The chain carries TRBV18 and TRBJ2-1, with TRBD2 identical over 11 bases. The CDR3 loop spans 17 amino acids. Unmatched junction bases numbered 9, after V lost 3 bases and J lost 5 bases. In germline, CDR1 is KGHSH, CDR2 LQKENI. CDR3: CASSPTSGKPRDNEQFF. The DNA of the CDR3 is TGTGCCAGCTCACCGACTAGCGGGAAACCCAGGGACAATGAGCAGTTCTTC.

This clonotype showed up just a few times. As the CDR3 is not closed by the conserved phenylalanine or tryptophan, this likely results from a read error. The limits of the CDR3 on the DNA are not certain, so only TCRdb's listed CDR3 is given. The CDR3 reads CASSLVEGQ. This chain joins TRBV11-2 and TRBJ2-7; the table's TRBD1 call for D was not verified on the DNA. The germline gives CDR1 SGHAT, CDR2 FQNNGV. 9 amino acids form the CDR3, both terminal residues included.

The table lists this clonotype with many counts. The V call is TRBV28, the J call TRBJ1-1; 8 bases fit TRBD1. From germline, CDR1 is MDHEN and CDR2 SYDVKM. This CDR3 region has 14 residues. J was trimmed by 5 bases and V by 3 bases; bases with no gene match: 5. The CDR3 loop is CASSFADRDTEAFF. Written as DNA, the CDR3 is TGTGCCAGCAGTTTTGCGGACAGGGATACTGAAGCTTTCTTT.

This clonotype was detected a few times. A read error may explain this, as a much larger clone is one base away. This chain uses TRBV30 with TRBJ2-5; 12 bases agree with TRBD2. CDR1 is GTSNPN and CDR2 is SVGIG in the germline V gene (reference sequence). V gave up 3 bases and J gave up 7 bases; unmatched junction bases: 0. The CDR3 extends over 12 amino acids. The CDR3 protein is CAWRLAGGTQYF. The DNA of the CDR3 is TGTGCCTGGAGACTAGCGGGGGGGACCCAGTACTTC.

J is TRBJ1-2 and V is TRBV27; D unclear. This CDR3 has 14 residues. V was shortened by 1 base and J by 0 bases, with 6 bases between the two germline ends. CDR1 is MNHEY, CDR2 SMNVEV, per germline (reference sequence). CDR3 bases: TGTGCCAGCAGTTTATTAACGTCTAACTATGGCTACACCTTC. Protein sequence: CASSLLTSNYGYTF.

Concerning this clonotype itself: Since a much larger clone is just one base distant, this may be a read error. This chain links TRBV18 with TRBJ2-1; 11 bases are a match to TRBD2. Germline trimming cut 1 base from V and 9 bases from J; bases unmatched to any gene: 2. The CDR3 contains 14 residues. Germline values: CDR1 KGHSH, CDR2 LQKENI. CDR3 residues: CASSPLAGGREQFF. CDR3 nucleotides: TGTGCCAGCTCACCACTAGCGGGGGGGCGTGAGCAGTTCTTC.

This clonotype was picked up many times. This chain connects TRBV7-9 to TRBJ2-7; 8 nucleotides agree with TRBD1. The V and J ends lost 5 bases and 3 bases, in that order; junction bases with no gene match: 6. Germline CDR1 is SEHNR and CDR2 is FQNEAQ (reference sequence). The CDR3 contains 14 residues. The CDR3 nucleotides are TGTGCCAGCAGCCTTGGACAGGGCAACTACGAGCAGTACTTC. Amino acid sequence: CASSLGQGNYEQYF.

This clonotype was picked up many times. The V call is TRBV5-1, the J call TRBJ2-5, with 7 bases lining up with TRBD1. V was pared by 5 bases and J by 1 base, with 5 bases of the junction left unmatched. The CDR3 extends over 14 amino acids. The V gene's germline CDR1 is SGHRS and CDR2 YFSETQ. CDR3 sequence reads: CASRGQPSQETQYF. CDR3 DNA sequence: TGCGCCAGCAGGGGACAGCCAAGCCAAGAGACCCAGTACTTC.

This clonotype appeared a few times. This chain connects TRBV7-9 to TRBJ1-2; D not resolved. This CDR3 comprises 13 residues. The germline CDR1 and CDR2 sequences are SEHNR and FQNEAQ (reference sequence). V lost 2 bases and J 5 bases, leaving 9 bases between the germline ends. CDR3 protein: CASSLRGLYGYTF. DNA of the CDR3: TGTGCCAGCAGCTTAAGAGGGTTGTATGGCTACACCTTC.

This clonotype was counted many times. J is TRBJ2-5 and V is TRBV28; tentative D call: TRBD1 (6 bases). With 4 bases removed from V and 4 bases from J, the gap between germline ends came to 10 bases. This CDR3 has 13 residues. Germline CDR1 and CDR2: MDHEN and SYDVKM. CDR3 DNA: TGTGCCAGCAGTTCGGACAGAGGAGAGACCCAGTACTTC. It encodes CASSSDRGETQYF.

The table lists this clonotype with a few counts. At one end the junction does not follow the germline gene, possibly because of a read error. The genes are TRBV2 and TRBJ2-3; 11 positions agree with TRBD2. The CDR3 is 16 amino acids. Germline assignment: CDR1 SNHLY and CDR2 FYNNEI. CDR3 DNA sequence: TGTGCCAGCAGTCGACTAGCGGGGACGAGCACAGATACGCAGTGTTTT. Encoded protein: CASSRLAGTSTDTQCF. Using reference TRBV2 and TRBJ2-3 for the parts outside the CDR3, the full variable domain is EPEVTQTPSHQVTQMGQEVILRCVPISNHLYFYWYRQILGQKVEFLVSFYNNEISEKSEIFDDQFSVERPDGSNFTLKIRSTKLEDSAMYFCASSRLAGTSTDTQCFGPGTRLTVL.

This clonotype was counted at least ten times. The genes are TRBV2 and TRBJ2-7; D remains ambiguous. The CDR3 length is 13 residues. The germline gives CDR1 SNHLY, CDR2 FYNNEI. The V end lost 0 bases, the J end lost 6 bases, and 9 bases lay between the germline ends. CDR3 sequence reads: CASSEAPFGEQYF. The CDR3 DNA reads as TGTGCCAGCAGTGAAGCCCCGTTTGGCGAGCAGTACTTC. Full variable domain (remainder filled in from reference TRBV2 and TRBJ2-7): EPEVTQTPSHQVTQMGQEVILRCVPISNHLYFYWYRQILGQKVEFLVSFYNNEISEKSEIFDDQFSVERPDGSNFTLKIRSTKLEDSAMYFCASSEAPFGEQYFGPGTRLTVT.

This clonotype was observed at least ten times. The chain is built from TRBV7-9 and TRBJ2-7; the D call may be TRBD1 or TRBD2 (5 bases each). The V and J ends lost 2 bases and 6 bases respectively, with 20 bases between them. There are 16 residues in the CDR3. Germline loops: CDR1 SEHNR, CDR2 FQNEAQ (reference sequence). The CDR3 DNA reads as TGTGCCAGCAGCTTAATAGGGGCAACCCTGGAGGTCGAGCAGTACTTC. Protein product: CASSLIGATLEVEQYF.

This clonotype came up many times. V usage is TRBV6-5 and J usage is TRBJ2-2; D ambiguous. CDR3 length: 12 residues. Germline V lookup: CDR1 MNHEY, CDR2 SVGAGI. Deletions cut 0 bases from V and 11 bases from J, with 7 bases between. In nucleotides, the CDR3 is TGTGCCAGCAGTTACTCGGGCGGTGAGCTGTTTTTT. It specifies CASSYSGGELFF.

The V and J genes are TRBV5-1 and TRBJ2-3; D tentatively reads TRBD1 or TRBD2 (5 bases each). The CDR3 sequence is 15 residues long. V lost 1 base, J lost 1 base, and 10 bases lay in between. In germline, CDR1 is SGHRS, CDR2 YFSETQ. For the CDR3, the DNA is TGCGCCAGCAGCTTGTCAGGGAGAGGCACAGATACGCAGTATTTT. It yields the protein CASSLSGRGTDTQYF.

This clonotype was seen ten or more times. Relative to the germline gene, one junction end is altered; a read error may explain this. This chain joins TRBV5-8 and TRBJ2-7, with a weak D call TRBD1 (6 bases). The CDR3 is 17 amino acids. Germline CDR1 is SGHTS and CDR2 is YDEGEE. CDR3 loop: CASTLLSFQDSSYEQYF. As DNA, the CDR3 is TGTGCCAGCACCTTGTTGAGTTTCCAGGACAGCTCCTACGAGCAGTACTTC.

This clonotype has ten or more counts. Here the CDR3 reads CASNPHGLAGETQYF. As DNA, the CDR3 is TGTGCCAGCAACCCCCACGGACTAGCGGGCGAGACCCAGTACTTC. The J gene is TRBJ2-5, the V gene TRBV12-3 or TRBV12-4, with 11 bases lining up with TRBD2. The CDR3 runs to 15 residues. The ends lost 7 bases at V and 5 bases at J; junction bases unmatched: 9.

Note on this clonotype: This may come from a read error, since a much larger clone is one base off. CDR3 sequence: CASSSMRAFSYNEQLF. DNA for the CDR3: TGTGCCAGCAGTTCCATGAGGGCGTTTTCCTACAATGAGCAGCTCTTC. The chain is built from TRBV6-9 and TRBJ2-1; D is possibly TRBD2 (5 bases). The CDR3 consists of 16 residues. Germline V lookup: CDR1 MNHGY, CDR2 SVAAGI.

This clonotype was detected many times. This chain joins TRBV28 and TRBJ2-3, with TRBD2 matching 10 bases. The CDR3 has 14 residues. Trimming took 8 bases from V and 5 from J; bases not matched to a gene: 7. Per germline, CDR1 MDHEN and CDR2 SYDVKM. CDR3 in DNA: TGTGCCAGCCTTTCCAGCGGGAGGGAAGATACGCAGTATTTT. Encoded protein: CASLSSGREDTQYF.